This T cell receptor (beta chain) comes out of a study of technical replicates of blood from four donors (dated by TCRdb to between 2016 and 2019). The germline V end is reduced by 5 bases and the J end by 8 bases; junction bases left unmatched: 12. From its cysteine to its phenylalanine, the CDR3 spans 15 amino acids. Just CDR3 DNA is preserved here, 45 bases in frame from base 1. For CDR1 and CDR2, the germline V gene (reference sequence) lists GTSNPN and SVGIG. Library preparation employed the immunoSEQ multiplex PCR assay. What TCRdb holds here is the immuneACCESS table cut down to in-frame rearrangements. Part of the clones is not present; checked against another copy, under half of the missing clones reflect an unresolved V gene, and the others are unexplained. This sample lists around 60,000 clones; 80% to 95% were detected once. Jointly, the top ten make up more than 4% of the sample. Notes on this clone: Its antigen specificity is not known. The sample holds no much larger clone one base away, and base qualities are not on file.

The chain links TRBV30 with TRBJ2-3; 11 middle bases align to TRBD2. Sample: PBMCs. The receptor was derived from a human donor in good health. Some clones in this sample may be carry-over from other donors' samples. CDR3 region: CAWEKLAGVEGTQYF. The nucleotide sequence is given as TGTGCCTGGGAAAAACTAGCGGGAGTGGAAGGTACGCAGTATTTT.